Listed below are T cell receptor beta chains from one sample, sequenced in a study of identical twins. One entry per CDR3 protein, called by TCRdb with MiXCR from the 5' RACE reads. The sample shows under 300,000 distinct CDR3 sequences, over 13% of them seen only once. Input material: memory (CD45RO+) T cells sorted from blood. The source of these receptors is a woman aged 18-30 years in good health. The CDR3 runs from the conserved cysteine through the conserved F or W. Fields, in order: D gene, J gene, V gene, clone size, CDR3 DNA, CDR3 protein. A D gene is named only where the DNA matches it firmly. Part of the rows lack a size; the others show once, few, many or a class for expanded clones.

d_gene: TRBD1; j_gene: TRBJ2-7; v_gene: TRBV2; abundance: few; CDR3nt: TGTGCCAGCAGCCCCGGACAGGGGTACTACGAGCAGTACTTC; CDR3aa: CASSPGQGYYEQYF
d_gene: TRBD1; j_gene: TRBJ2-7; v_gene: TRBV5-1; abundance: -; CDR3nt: TGCGCCAGCAGCCGGGACAGGATCGCCGAGCAGTACTTC; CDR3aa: CASSRDRIAEQYF
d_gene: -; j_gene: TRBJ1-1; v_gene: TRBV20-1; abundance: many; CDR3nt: TGCAGTGCTAAAGAAGGACACTCGAACACTGAAGCTTTCTTT; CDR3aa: CSAKEGHSNTEAFF
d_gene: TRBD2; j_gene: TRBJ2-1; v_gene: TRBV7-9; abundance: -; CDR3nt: TGTGCCATGGGCCCCGGGACTAGCGGAGCCGAGCAGTTCTTC; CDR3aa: CAMGPGTSGAEQFF
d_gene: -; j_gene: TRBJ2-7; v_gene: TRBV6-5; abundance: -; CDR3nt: TGTGCCAGCAGTTACTCTCCGGAATTATCCTACGAGCAGTACTTC; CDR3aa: CASSYSPELSYEQYF
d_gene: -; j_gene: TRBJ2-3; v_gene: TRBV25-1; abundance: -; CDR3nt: TGTGCCAGCACCGCAAGGGCAGATACGCAGTATTTT; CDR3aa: CASTARADTQYF
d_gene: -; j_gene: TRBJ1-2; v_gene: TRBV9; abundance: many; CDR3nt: TGTGCCAGCAGCTTTCAAGGAGATAGCTACACCTTC; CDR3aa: CASSFQGDSYTF
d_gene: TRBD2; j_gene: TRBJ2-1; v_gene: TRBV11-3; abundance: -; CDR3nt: TGTGCCAGCAGCCGCACACTAGCGAGCTCCTACAATGAGCAGTTCTTC; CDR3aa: CASSRTLASSYNEQFF
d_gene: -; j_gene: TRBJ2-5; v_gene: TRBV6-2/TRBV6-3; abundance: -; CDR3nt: TGTGCCAGCAGTGCTGACAGGTTTACTGCAGAGACCCAGTACTTC; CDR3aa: CASSADRFTAETQYF
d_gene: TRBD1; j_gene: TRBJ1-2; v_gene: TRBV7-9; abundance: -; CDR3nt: TGTGCCAGCAGCCCGCAAGTTGGGACAGAACGCTACACCTTC; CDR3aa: CASSPQVGTERYTF
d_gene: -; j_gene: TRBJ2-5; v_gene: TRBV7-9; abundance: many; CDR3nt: TGTGCCAGCAGCTTGCTGGGGGTCCAAGAGACCCAGTACTTC; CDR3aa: CASSLLGVQETQYF
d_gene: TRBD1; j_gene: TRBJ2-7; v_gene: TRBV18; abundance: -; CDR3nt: TGTGCCAGCTCACCGAAGACAGGGGGTCCTTCCTACGAGCAGTACTTC; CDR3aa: CASSPKTGGPSYEQYF
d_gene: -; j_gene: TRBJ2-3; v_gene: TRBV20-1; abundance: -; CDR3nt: TGCAGTGCTAGAGAGGACCGAAGCGGGACAGTCACAGATACGCAGTATTTT; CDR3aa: CSAREDRSGTVTDTQYF
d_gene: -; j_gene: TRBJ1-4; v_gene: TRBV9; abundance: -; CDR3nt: TGTGCCAGCAGCGTTAGTGGAAATGAAAAACTGTTTTTT; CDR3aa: CASSVSGNEKLFF
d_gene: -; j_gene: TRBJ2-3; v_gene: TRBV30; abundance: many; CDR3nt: TGTGCCTGGAGTGGGGGCCTTAGCACAGATACGCAGTATTTT; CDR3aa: CAWSGGLSTDTQYF
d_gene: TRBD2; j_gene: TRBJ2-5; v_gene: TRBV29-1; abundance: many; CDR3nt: TGCAGCGTTTACACCGGGACTAGCCTGCCCCCGGCCGTTCAAGAGACCCAGTACTTC; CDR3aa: CSVYTGTSLPPAVQETQYF
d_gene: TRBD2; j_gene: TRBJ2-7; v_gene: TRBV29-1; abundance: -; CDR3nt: TGCAGCGTCCTCCCAGTGGGCGGGAGCGACCTCTACGAGCAGTACTTC; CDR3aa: CSVLPVGGSDLYEQYF
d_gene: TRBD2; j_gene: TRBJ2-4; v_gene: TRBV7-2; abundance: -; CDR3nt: TGTGCCAGCAGCCAAGAATTAGCGGGGGGGCAGGGCATTCAGTACTTC; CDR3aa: CASSQELAGGQGIQYF
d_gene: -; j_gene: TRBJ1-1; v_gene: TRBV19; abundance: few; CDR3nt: TGTGCCACCCGTTTTGGAAACACTGAAGCTTTCTTT; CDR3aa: CATRFGNTEAFF